The 7 T cell receptor beta chains below were found in one sample sequenced in a study of Graves' ophthalmopathy and Graves' hyperthyroidism. The TCR beta CDR3 regions underwent amplification from RNA transcripts. The first round was an RT-PCR with HTBI primers, and the second round was a multiplex PCR. One entry per CDR3 protein, called by TCRdb with MiXCR from the multiplex PCR reads. Among about 1.1 million distinct CDR3 sequences listed, about 36% were seen once. Sequenced sample: peripheral blood or thyroid tissue (not recorded which). Receptor source: an adult man with Graves' hyperthyroidism.

The gene calls are TRBV10-3 and TRBJ1-1; D remains ambiguous. Germline assignment: CDR1 ENHRY and CDR2 SYGVKD. This CDR3 is built from 11 residues. V lost 8 bases and J 5 bases, leaving 9 bases between the germline ends. This CDR3 reads CAIGALTEAFF. The CDR3 bases are TGTGCCATCGGAGCGTTAACTGAAGCTTTCTTT.

The V and J genes are TRBV30 and TRBJ1-1; D possibly corresponds to TRBD1 (5 bases). Deletions cut 5 bases from V and 0 bases from J, with 7 bases between. Germline CDR1 GTSNPN, CDR2 SVGIG (reference sequence). The CDR3 has 12 amino acids. This CDR3 is CAWGHLNTEAFF. CDR3 nucleotide sequence: TGTGCCTGGGGACACCTGAACACTGAAGCTTTCTTT. The complete variable domain, with remaining parts taken from reference TRBV30 and TRBJ1-1, reads SQTIHQWPATLVQPVGSPLSLECTVEGTSNPNLYWYRQAAGRGLQLLFYSVGIGQISSEVPQNLSASRPQDRQFILSSKKLLLSDSGFYLCAWGHLNTEAFFGQGTRLTVV.

This clonotype was observed at least ten times. V gene TRBV24-1 combines with J gene TRBJ2-2; the match to TRBD1 covers 9 bases. Per the germline V gene, CDR1 is KGHDR and CDR2 is SFDVKD. The CDR3 extends over 15 amino acids. V shed 9 bases, J shed 1 base, and the junction held 5 bases outside the gene matches. CDR3 in DNA: TGTGCCACCTCTCCGGGACAGGGGAACACCGGGGAGCTGTTTTTT. This encodes CATSPGQGNTGELFF.

In its sample, this clonotype was seen a few times. At one boundary the junction diverges from the germline segment, which might be a read error. The chain links TRBV6-5 to TRBJ2-5; D might be TRBD2 (5 bases). Germline loops: CDR1 MNHEY, CDR2 SVGAGI. This CDR3 has 14 amino acids. CDR3 sequence reads: CASSTSLAGRTKYF. The CDR3 DNA reads TGTGCCAGCAGTACGTCTCTCGCGGGTCGGACCAAGTACTTC.

This clonotype was observed at least ten times. The chain links TRBV5-1 to TRBJ1-4, with D possibly being TRBD1 (5 bases). V lost 3 bases and J lost 0, with 12 bases in between. Germline CDR1 SGHRS, CDR2 YFSETQ. The CDR3 consists of 16 residues. The CDR3 loop reads CASSSFGGTTNEKLFF. The CDR3, as DNA: TGCGCCAGCAGCTCGTTTGGGGGGACAACTAATGAAAAACTGTTTTTT.

Details on this clonotype: It may be a read error: a sequence one base away is much more abundant. The chain carries TRBV6-5 and TRBJ2-7; 7 positions match TRBD1. The CDR3 totals 14 residues. The germline CDR1 and CDR2 sequences are MNHEY and SVGAGI. Trimming took 3 bases from V and 1 from J; bases not matched to a gene: 3. Here the CDR3 DNA reads TGTGCCAGCAGTTATGGGACAGCATCCTACGAGCAGTACTTC. Its translation is CASSYGTASYEQYF.

This clonotype was recorded a few times. The chain has TRBV11-2 and TRBJ2-7; D is ambiguous. The CDR3 covers 16 residues. Trimming took 1 base from V and 0 from J, leaving 13 bases between them. Germline V lookup: CDR1 SGHAT, CDR2 FQNNGV. The CDR3 nucleotides are TGTGCCAGCAGCTTAGTCGCGTCTACCGGCTCCTACGAGCAGTACTTC. Protein: CASSLVASTGSYEQYF.